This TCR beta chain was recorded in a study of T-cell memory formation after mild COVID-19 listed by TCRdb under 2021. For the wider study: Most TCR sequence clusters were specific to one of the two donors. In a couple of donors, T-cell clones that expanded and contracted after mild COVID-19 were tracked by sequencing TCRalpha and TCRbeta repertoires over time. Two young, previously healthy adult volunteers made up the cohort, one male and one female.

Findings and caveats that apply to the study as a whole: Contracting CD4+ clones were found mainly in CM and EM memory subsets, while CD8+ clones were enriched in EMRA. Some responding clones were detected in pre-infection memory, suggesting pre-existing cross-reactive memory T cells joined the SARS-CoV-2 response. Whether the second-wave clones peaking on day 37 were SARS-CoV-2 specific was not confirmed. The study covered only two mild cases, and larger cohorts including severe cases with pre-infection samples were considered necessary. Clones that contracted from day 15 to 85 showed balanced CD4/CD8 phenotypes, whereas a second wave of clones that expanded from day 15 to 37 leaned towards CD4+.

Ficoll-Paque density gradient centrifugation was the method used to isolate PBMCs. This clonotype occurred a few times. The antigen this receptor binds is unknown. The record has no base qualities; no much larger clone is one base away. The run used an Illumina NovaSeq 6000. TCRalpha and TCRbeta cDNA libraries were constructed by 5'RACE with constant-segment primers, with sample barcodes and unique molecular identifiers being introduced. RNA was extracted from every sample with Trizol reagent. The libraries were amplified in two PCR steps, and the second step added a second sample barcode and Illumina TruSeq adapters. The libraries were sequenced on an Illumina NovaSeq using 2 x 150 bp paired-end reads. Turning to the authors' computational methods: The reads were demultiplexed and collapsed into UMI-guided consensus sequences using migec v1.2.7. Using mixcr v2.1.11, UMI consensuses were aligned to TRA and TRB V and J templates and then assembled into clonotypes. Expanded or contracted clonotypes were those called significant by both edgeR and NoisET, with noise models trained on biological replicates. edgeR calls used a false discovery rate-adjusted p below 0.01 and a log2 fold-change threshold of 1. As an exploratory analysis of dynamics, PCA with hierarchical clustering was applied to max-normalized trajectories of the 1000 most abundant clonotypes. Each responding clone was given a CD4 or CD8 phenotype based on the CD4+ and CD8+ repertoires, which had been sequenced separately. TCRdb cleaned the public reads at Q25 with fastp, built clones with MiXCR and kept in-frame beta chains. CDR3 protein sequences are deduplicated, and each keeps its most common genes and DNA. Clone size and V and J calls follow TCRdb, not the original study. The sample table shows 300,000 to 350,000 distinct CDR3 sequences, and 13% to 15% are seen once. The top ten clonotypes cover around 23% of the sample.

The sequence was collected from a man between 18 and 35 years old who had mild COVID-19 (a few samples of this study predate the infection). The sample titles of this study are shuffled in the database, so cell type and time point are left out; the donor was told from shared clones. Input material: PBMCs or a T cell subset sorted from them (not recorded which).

The DNA sequence is TGTGCCAGCAGTTACAGGCCTAGCACAGATACGCAGTATTTT. It translates to CASSYRPSTDTQYF. The V and J genes are TRBV6-5 and TRBJ2-3, with the D gene not confidently named. Sequences MNHEY (CDR1) and SVGAGI (CDR2) are obtained from the germline V gene. From its cysteine to its phenylalanine, the CDR3 spans 14 amino acids. Only the CDR3 DNA is retained, 42 bases long and in frame from the first base. V lost 2 bases and J lost 0 bases; the stretch between them is 6 bases long.